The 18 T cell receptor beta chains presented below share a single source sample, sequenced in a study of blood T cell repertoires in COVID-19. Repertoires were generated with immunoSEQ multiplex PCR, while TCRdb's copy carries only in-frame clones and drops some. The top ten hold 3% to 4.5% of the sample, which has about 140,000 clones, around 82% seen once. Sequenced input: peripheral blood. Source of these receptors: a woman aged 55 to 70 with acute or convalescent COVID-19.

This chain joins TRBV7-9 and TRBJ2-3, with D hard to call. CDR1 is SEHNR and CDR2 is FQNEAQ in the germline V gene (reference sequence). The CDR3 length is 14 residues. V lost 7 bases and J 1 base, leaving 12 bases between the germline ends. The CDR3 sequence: CASTLIGGTDTQYF. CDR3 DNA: TGTGCCAGCACATTAATCGGTGGCACAGATACGCAGTATTTT.

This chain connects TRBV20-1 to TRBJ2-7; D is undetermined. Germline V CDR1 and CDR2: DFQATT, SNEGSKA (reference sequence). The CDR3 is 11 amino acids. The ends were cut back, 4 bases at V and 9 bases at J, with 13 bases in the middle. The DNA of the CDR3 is TGCAGTGCTAAGCAGGCAGGATGGCAGTACTTC. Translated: CSAKQAGWQYF.

The CDR3 sequence is CASSLLAGVNEQFF. CDR3 nucleotide sequence: TGTGCCAGCTCCTTACTAGCGGGAGTTAATGAGCAGTTCTTC. The chain employs TRBV14 and TRBJ2-1; 11 nucleotides line up with TRBD2. Looked up from germline, CDR1 is SGHDN and CDR2 is FVKESK. Trimming at V came to 8 bases and at J to 7 bases, leaving 7 bases not matched to a gene. The CDR3 length is 14 residues.

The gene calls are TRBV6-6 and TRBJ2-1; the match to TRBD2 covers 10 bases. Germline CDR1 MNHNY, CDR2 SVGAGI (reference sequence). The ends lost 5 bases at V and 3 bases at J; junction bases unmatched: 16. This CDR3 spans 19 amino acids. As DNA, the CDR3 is TGTGCCAGCAGTCTAGCGGGAGAAACCTCACCTTCCTTCTACAATGAGCAGTTCTTC. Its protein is CASSLAGETSPSFYNEQFF.

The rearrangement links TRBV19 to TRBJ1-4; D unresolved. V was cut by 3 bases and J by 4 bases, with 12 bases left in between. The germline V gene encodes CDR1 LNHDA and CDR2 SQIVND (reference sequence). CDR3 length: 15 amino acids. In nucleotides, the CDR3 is TGTGCCAGTAGTATGGGCGAACGGATTAATGAAAAACTGTTTTTT. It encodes CASSMGERINEKLFF.

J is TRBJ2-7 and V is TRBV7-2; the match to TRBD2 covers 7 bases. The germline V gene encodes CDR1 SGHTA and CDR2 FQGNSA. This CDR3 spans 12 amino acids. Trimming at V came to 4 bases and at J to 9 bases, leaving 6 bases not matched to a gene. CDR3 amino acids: CASSWTRSGQYF. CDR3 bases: TGTGCCAGCAGCTGGACTAGATCCGGGCAGTACTTC.

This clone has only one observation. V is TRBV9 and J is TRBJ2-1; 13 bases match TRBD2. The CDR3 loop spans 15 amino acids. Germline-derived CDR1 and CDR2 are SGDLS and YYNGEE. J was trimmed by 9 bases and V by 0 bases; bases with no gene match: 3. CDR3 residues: CASSVEGLAGVEQFF. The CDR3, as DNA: TGTGCCAGCAGCGTAGAAGGACTAGCGGGAGTTGAGCAGTTCTTC.

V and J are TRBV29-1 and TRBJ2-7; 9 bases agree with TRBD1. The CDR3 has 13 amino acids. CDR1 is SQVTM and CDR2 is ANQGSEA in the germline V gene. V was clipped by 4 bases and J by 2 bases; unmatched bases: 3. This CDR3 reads CSVGTGETYEQYF. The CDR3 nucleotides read TGCAGCGTTGGGACAGGGGAAACCTACGAGCAGTACTTC.

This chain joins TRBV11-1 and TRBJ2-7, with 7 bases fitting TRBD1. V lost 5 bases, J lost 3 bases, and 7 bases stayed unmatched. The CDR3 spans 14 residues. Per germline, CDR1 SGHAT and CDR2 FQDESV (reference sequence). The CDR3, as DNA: TGTGCCAGCAGCCCCCGCCGGGACAGCTACGAGCAGTACTTC. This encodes CASSPRRDSYEQYF.

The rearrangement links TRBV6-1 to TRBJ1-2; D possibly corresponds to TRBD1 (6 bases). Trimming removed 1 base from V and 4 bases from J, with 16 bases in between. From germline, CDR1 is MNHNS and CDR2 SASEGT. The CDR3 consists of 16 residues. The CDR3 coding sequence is TGTGCCAGCAGTGAAGGTGGGACAACTCAATCCTATGGCTACACCTTC. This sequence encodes CASSEGGTTQSYGYTF.

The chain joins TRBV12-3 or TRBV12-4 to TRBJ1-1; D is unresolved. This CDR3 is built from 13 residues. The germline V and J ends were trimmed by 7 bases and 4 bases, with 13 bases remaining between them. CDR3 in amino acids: CASTSVEGTEAFF. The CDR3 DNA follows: TGTGCCAGCACCTCAGTGGAGGGCACTGAAGCTTTCTTT.

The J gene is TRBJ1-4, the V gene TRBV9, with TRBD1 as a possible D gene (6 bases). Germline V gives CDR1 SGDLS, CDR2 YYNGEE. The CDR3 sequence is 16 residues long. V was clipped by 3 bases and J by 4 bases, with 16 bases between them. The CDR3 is CASSAGTTPSNEKLFF. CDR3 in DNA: TGTGCCAGCAGCGCCGGGACAACCCCGAGTAATGAAAAACTGTTTTTT. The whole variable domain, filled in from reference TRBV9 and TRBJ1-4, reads DSGVTQTPKHLITATGQRVTLRCSPRSGDLSVYWYQQSLDQGLQFLIQYYNGEERAKGNILERFSAQQFPDLHSELNLSSLELGDSALYFCASSAGTTPSNEKLFFGSGTQLSVL.

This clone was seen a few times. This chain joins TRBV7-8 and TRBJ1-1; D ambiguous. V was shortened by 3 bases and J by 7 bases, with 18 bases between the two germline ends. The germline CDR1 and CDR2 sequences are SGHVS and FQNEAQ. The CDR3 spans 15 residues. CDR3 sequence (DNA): TGTGCCAGCAGCTTCTCGGGTATAGGTCGAGTTGAAGCTTTCTTT. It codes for CASSFSGIGRVEAFF.

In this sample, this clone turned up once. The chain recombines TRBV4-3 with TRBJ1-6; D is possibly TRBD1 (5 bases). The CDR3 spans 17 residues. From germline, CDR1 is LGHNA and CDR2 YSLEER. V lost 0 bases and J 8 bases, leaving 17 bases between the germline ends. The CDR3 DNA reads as TGCGCCAGCAGCCAAGAAAAAGACAGTCTAGGGTATTCACCCCTCCACTTT. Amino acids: CASSQEKDSLGYSPLHF.

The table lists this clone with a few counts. CDR3 sequence reads: CATSRSLEFAGSGNTIYF. The DNA for the CDR3 is TGTGCCACCAGCAGGTCCCTTGAGTTTGCGGGCTCTGGAAACACCATATATTTT. This sequence joins TRBV15 and TRBJ1-3; no clear D gene. Looked up from germline, CDR1 is LNHNV and CDR2 is YYDKDF (reference sequence). With 3 bases removed from V and 0 bases from J, the gap between germline ends came to 18 bases. The CDR3 extends over 18 amino acids.

DNA for the CDR3: TGTGCCAGCAGTGAGCACAGGGTGGCGAACACTGAAGCTTTCTTT. Translated: CASSEHRVANTEAFF. The rearrangement uses TRBV28 and TRBJ1-1, with a weak D call TRBD1 (6 bases). The CDR3 is 15 residues long. Germline assignment: CDR1 MDHEN and CDR2 SYDVKM. V was shortened by 5 bases and J by 1 base, with 14 bases between the two germline ends.

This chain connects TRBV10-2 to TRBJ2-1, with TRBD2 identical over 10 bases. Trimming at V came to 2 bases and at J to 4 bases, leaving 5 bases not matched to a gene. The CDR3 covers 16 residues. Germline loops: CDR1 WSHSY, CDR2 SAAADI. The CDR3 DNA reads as TGCGCCAGCAGTGAGGGCCTAGCGGGGGTTTACAATGAGCAGTTCTTC. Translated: CASSEGLAGVYNEQFF.

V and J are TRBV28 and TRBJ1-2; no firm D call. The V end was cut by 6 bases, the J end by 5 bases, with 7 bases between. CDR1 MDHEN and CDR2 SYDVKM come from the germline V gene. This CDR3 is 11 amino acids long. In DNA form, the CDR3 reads TGTGCCAGCAGATTCCGTTATGGCTACACCTTC. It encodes CASRFRYGYTF.